Listed below are T cell receptor beta chains from one sample, sequenced in a study of shared clonotypes between healthy human individuals. Sequencing used immunoSEQ multiplex PCR; TCRdb keeps in-frame clones, though not all of them. The sample has some 580,000 clones; approximately 97% are singletons. The sequencing sample was made of naive CD4+ T cells sorted from blood. The receptors shown here come from a woman aged 25 to 45 in good health. Each CDR3 is given with its conserved first and last residue. D genes are given only for firm matches.

D gene	V gene	J gene	CDR3 DNA	CDR3 protein
TRBD1	TRBV10-3	TRBJ2-7	TGTGCCATCAGCGCTCAGACAGGGGGCCACGAGCAGTACTTC	CAISAQTGGHEQYF
.	TRBV19	TRBJ2-2	TGTGCCAGTAGTTTAAGAGCGGAGGGGAACACCGGGGAGCTGTTTTTT	CASSLRAEGNTGELFF
.	TRBV5-1	TRBJ1-2	TGCGCCAGCAGACCGGACCAGGACTATGGCTACACCTTC	CASRPDQDYGYTF
TRBD1	TRBV5-3	TRBJ2-3	TGTGCCAGAAGAGTAGGGGGCCCGTGTGCAGATACGCAGTATTTT	CARRVGGPCADTQYF
TRBD2	TRBV29-1	TRBJ2-1	TGCAGCGTTGGGCTAGCGGGAGACAATGAGCAGTTCTTC	CSVGLAGDNEQFF
.	TRBV5-4	TRBJ2-7	TGTGCCAGCAGCTTGGGGGCAGGGGCCCCGTACGAGCAGTACTTC	CASSLGAGAPYEQYF
.	TRBV9	TRBJ2-1	TGTGCCAGCAGCGACGGAAACTCCTACAATGAGCAGTTCTTC	CASSDGNSYNEQFF
TRBD1	TRBV9	TRBJ1-2	TGTGCCAGCAGCGGCTCCCCGGGGACAGCGAGGAGTTATGGCTACACCTTC	CASSGSPGTARSYGYTF
TRBD2	TRBV19	TRBJ2-2	TGTGCCAGTCTTAGCGGGAGGGCGAACACCGGGGAGCTGTTTTTT	CASLSGRANTGELFF
.	TRBV4-1	TRBJ1-4	TGCGCCAGCAGCCAAGTGCAGCTAGAGACTAATGAAAAACTGTTTTTT	CASSQVQLETNEKLFF
TRBD2	TRBV28	TRBJ2-1	TGTGCCAGCAGTTTGGGACTAGCGGGAGTTATCTTGTATGAGCAGTTCTTC	CASSLGLAGVILYEQFF
.	TRBV5-1	TRBJ1-1	TGCGCCAGCAGCTTGGAGGCTGAAGCTTTCTTT	CASSLEAEAFF
.	TRBV5-1	TRBJ2-3	TGCGCCAGCAGCTTGGCCCTCCAGCAAGATACGCAGTATTTT	CASSLALQQDTQYF
.	TRBV5-1	TRBJ2-1	TGCGCCAGCAGCCCCCAATCCTACAATGAGCAGTTCTTC	CASSPQSYNEQFF